This entry lists 12 T cell receptor beta chains sequenced from one sample in a study of blood T cells in healthy people across ages. The authors ran a second PCR of about 6 to 11 cycles using a sample-barcoded 5' primer and a J-beta primer mix. MiXCR, applied by TCRdb to the 5' RACE reads, yields one record per CDR3 protein. The repertoire holds 1.5 million to 2 million distinct CDR3 sequences, with roughly 49% as singletons. Sequenced material: blood. The receptors originated from a woman aged 40 to 50 in good health.

The rearrangement links TRBV20-1 to TRBJ1-1; maybe TRBD1 (5 bases). The CDR3 runs 15 residues. Trimming left V 6 bases short and J 4 bases short, with 21 bases between. Germline CDR1 and CDR2: DFQATT and SNEGSKA (reference sequence). As DNA, the CDR3 is TGCAGTGCCCCCATGTTTTGGGGGGAGGTCACTGAAGCTTTCTTT. It is translated as CSAPMFWGEVTEAFF.

The chain has TRBV14 and TRBJ2-1, with unresolved D. This CDR3 is 13 amino acids long. The V end was cut by 8 bases, the J end by 8 bases, with 16 bases between. From germline, CDR1 is SGHDN and CDR2 FVKESK. CDR3 nucleotides: TGTGCCAGCCGGAAACAAGTGGACGATGAGCAGTTCTTC. Translation: CASRKQVDDEQFF.

A single count supports this clonotype. This chain connects TRBV11-2 to TRBJ2-1; no firm D call. Germline values: CDR1 SGHAT, CDR2 FQNNGV. V lost 6 bases and J 0 bases, leaving 9 bases between the germline ends. This CDR3 spans 14 amino acids. The CDR3 DNA is TGTGCCAGCAGAACGGTGGCCTCCTACAATGAGCAGTTCTTC. Translated: CASRTVASYNEQFF.

V usage is TRBV10-3 and J usage is TRBJ1-1; TRBD1 might be the D (5 bases). With 4 bases removed from V and 8 bases from J, the gap between germline ends came to 11 bases. CDR1 and CDR2 (germline): ENHRY, SYGVKD. The CDR3 runs to 12 residues. CDR3 in DNA: TGTGCCATCAGTGCGCGGGACGGAGAAGCTTTCTTT. It is translated as CAISARDGEAFF.

Many counts were recorded for this clonotype. The chain recombines TRBV18 with TRBJ2-7; 8 nucleotides line up with TRBD1. Germline values: CDR1 KGHSH, CDR2 LQKENI. The CDR3 is 12 residues long. V trimming: 4 bases; J trimming: 6 bases; junction bases outside the gene matches: 2. CDR3 sequence: CASSQDRVEQYF. CDR3 DNA sequence: TGTGCCAGCTCACAGGACAGGGTCGAGCAGTACTTC.

CDR3 nucleotides: TGTGCCAGCCGAGCCCCGGACAGGGGGAACGAGCAGTACTTC. Translating gives CASRAPDRGNEQYF. This chain connects TRBV7-2 to TRBJ2-5; 10 bases agree with TRBD1. The DNA end favors TRBJ2-7, so the J call may be wrong. CDR3 size: 14 residues. Germline V CDR1 and CDR2: SGHTA, FQGNSA.

This chain connects TRBV20-1 to TRBJ2-4; D could derive from TRBD1 or TRBD2 (5 bases each). The DNA end lines up better with TRBJ2-7; the J call may be wrong. Germline CDR1 reads DFQATT; CDR2 reads SNEGSKA (reference sequence). CDR3 size: 13 residues. The CDR3 loop is CSARDFRDDEQYF. In DNA, the CDR3 is TGCAGTGCTAGAGATTTCAGGGACGACGAGCAGTACTTC.

This clonotype was picked up a small number of times. The chain recombines TRBV7-2 with TRBJ1-5; no clear D. Trimming removed 1 base at V and 3 bases at J, with 10 bases between. Per germline, CDR1 SGHTA and CDR2 FQGNSA. This CDR3 comprises 15 residues. The CDR3: CASSLGVSSNQPQHF. DNA of the CDR3: TGTGCCAGCAGCTTAGGCGTGTCTTCCAATCAGCCCCAGCATTTT. Combining the CDR3 with reference TRBV7-2 and TRBJ1-5 gives the whole variable domain GAGVSQSPSNKVTEKGKDVELRCDPISGHTALYWYRQSLGQGLEFLIYFQGNSAPDKSGLPSDRFSAERTGGSVSTLTIQRTQQEDSAVYLCASSLGVSSNQPQHFGDGTRLSIL.

V and J are TRBV4-2 and TRBJ2-7; D not resolved. This CDR3 contains 13 residues. V shed 0 bases and J shed 6 bases, with 9 bases lying between them. The germline V gene encodes CDR1 LGHNA and CDR2 YNFKEQ. DNA for the CDR3: TGTGCCAGCAGCCAAGATACGTGGACCGAGCAGTACTTC. It encodes CASSQDTWTEQYF.

The chain has TRBV4-3 and TRBJ1-2, with D hard to call. This CDR3 spans 15 amino acids. V lost 1 base and J 0 bases, leaving 9 bases between the germline ends. The germline CDR1 and CDR2 sequences are LGHNA and YSLEER. The CDR3 loop reads CASSQAPGSNYGYTF. In nucleotides, the CDR3 is TGCGCCAGCAGCCAAGCACCAGGCTCTAACTATGGCTACACCTTC.

J is TRBJ1-1 and V is TRBV29-1; D is undetermined. Trimming stripped 8 bases from V and 5 bases from J, with 6 bases between. CDR1 and CDR2 (germline): SQVTM, ANQGSEA. The CDR3 is 9 amino acids. This chain's CDR3 is CSPQTEAFF. The CDR3 bases are TGCAGCCCACAGACTGAAGCTTTCTTT.

The CDR3 DNA follows: TGCGCCAGCAGCCAAGCCCCGGGAGGGGGCTTATACAATGAGCAGTTCTTC. This encodes CASSQAPGGGLYNEQFF. This chain connects TRBV4-1 to TRBJ2-1; possible D gene TRBD2, 8 bases. The germline CDR1 and CDR2 sequences are MGHRA and YSYEKL. The CDR3 is 17 residues long. Trimming removed 1 base from V and 4 bases from J, with 17 bases in between.